The rows below give T cell receptor beta chains drawn from one sample of a study of beta chain features in type 1 diabetes. Sequencing was performed with immunoSEQ multiplex PCR; in TCRdb, only in-frame clones are kept and a portion is missing. The data show about 620,000 clones, 15% seen once. The sequenced sample consisted of naive CD4+ T cells from blood. The source is a man aged 18 to 30 in good health. The CDR3 runs from the conserved cysteine through the conserved F or W. The D gene is left open where the match is weak. Clone size is stated in some rows and not others, as once, few, many or a class when expanded.

few	-	TRBV5-1	TRBJ2-1	CASSYSNSYNEQFF	TGCGCCAGCAGCTACTCGAACTCCTACAATGAGCAGTTCTTC
few	TRBD2	TRBV10-3	TRBJ2-7	CAISGPTSGRAYEQYF	TGTGCCATCAGTGGTCCGACTAGCGGGAGGGCCTACGAGCAGTACTTC
-	TRBD1	TRBV7-9	TRBJ2-1	CASSGTGGKDEQFF	TGTGCCAGCAGCGGGACAGGGGGCAAAGATGAGCAGTTCTTC
-	TRBD1	TRBV15	TRBJ2-1	CATSRGGTGRHNEQFF	TGTGCCACCAGCAGAGGTGGGACAGGGAGGCACAATGAGCAGTTCTTC
-	-	TRBV5-6	TRBJ1-6	CASSLDPSSPLHF	TGTGCCAGCAGCTTGGATCCAAGTTCACCCCTCCACTTT
few	TRBD1	TRBV6-6	TRBJ1-2	CASREQGVDYGYTF	TGTGCCAGCAGAGAACAGGGGGTAGACTATGGCTACACCTTC
few	-	TRBV7-8	TRBJ2-6	CASRTPRTSPSGANVLTF	TGTGCCAGCAGGACGCCGAGGACATCCCCCTCTGGGGCCAACGTCCTGACTTTC
few	TRBD1	TRBV28	TRBJ1-4	CASSLTTGGGNEKLFF	TGTGCCAGCAGTTTAACCACAGGGGGAGGTAATGAAAAACTGTTTTTT
few	-	TRBV28	TRBJ2-7	CASSRGVYEQYF	TGTGCCAGCAGCAGAGGTGTCTACGAGCAGTACTTC
-	-	TRBV7-9	TRBJ2-7	CASSVASEQYF	TGTGCCAGCAGCGTCGCTTCCGAGCAGTACTTC
few	-	TRBV19	TRBJ1-2	CASTLLGDYGYTF	TGTGCCAGTACCTTACTTGGGGACTATGGCTACACCTTC
few	-	TRBV10-3	TRBJ1-3	CAIKGIEPGHGTSGNTIYF	TGTGCCATCAAGGGGATTGAACCGGGACACGGAACCTCTGGAAACACCATATATTTT
-	-	TRBV10-3	TRBJ1-5	CAISESPGQPQHF	TGTGCCATCAGTGAGTCGCCAGGTCAGCCCCAGCATTTT
few	-	TRBV20-1	TRBJ2-7	CSAGYYEQYF	TGCAGTGCGGGTTACTACGAGCAGTACTTC